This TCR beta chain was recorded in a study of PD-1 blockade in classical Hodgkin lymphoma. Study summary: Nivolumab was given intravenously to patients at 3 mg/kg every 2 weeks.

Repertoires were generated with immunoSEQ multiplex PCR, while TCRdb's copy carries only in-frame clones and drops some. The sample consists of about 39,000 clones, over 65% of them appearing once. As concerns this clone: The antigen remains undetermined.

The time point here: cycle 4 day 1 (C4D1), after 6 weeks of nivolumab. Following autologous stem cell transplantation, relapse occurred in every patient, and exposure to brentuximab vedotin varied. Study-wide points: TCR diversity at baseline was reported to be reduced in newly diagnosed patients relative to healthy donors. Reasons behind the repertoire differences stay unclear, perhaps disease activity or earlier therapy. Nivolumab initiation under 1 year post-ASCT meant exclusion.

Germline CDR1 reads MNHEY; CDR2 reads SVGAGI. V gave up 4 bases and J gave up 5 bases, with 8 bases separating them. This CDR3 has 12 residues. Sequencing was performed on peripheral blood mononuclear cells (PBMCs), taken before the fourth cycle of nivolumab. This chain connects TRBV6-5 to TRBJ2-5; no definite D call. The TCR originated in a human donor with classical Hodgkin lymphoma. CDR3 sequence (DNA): TGTGCCAGCAGTTTGGGTGAGGAGACCCAGTACTTC. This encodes CASSLGEETQYF.